This T cell receptor (beta chain) was found in a study of identical twins. Study-level findings and limits: The study found that models underestimated out-of-frame TCR alpha sharing in monozygotic twins. Zero-insertion analyses were open to partial confounding by invariant MAIT and iNKT cells.

The germline CDR1 and CDR2 sequences are SGHRS and YFSETQ. The CDR3 loop spans 14 amino acids. Trimming cost V 0 bases and J 4 bases, with 10 bases left between them. In the case of this clonotype: Antigen: not known.

A universal primer site was incorporated via template switching, and the cDNA contained unique molecular identifiers. TCRdb fed the 5' RACE reads into MiXCR, producing one record per CDR3 protein. The table shows a few hundred thousand distinct CDR3 sequences, with less than 20% occurring only once. The V and J genes are TRBV5-1 and TRBJ1-2; D not resolved. Sequencing input: naive T cells sorted from blood. This sequence was found in a man aged 50-59 years in good health. The CDR3 reads CASSLALDVYGYTF. CDR3 bases: TGCGCCAGCAGCTTGGCACTGGATGTCTATGGCTACACCTTC.